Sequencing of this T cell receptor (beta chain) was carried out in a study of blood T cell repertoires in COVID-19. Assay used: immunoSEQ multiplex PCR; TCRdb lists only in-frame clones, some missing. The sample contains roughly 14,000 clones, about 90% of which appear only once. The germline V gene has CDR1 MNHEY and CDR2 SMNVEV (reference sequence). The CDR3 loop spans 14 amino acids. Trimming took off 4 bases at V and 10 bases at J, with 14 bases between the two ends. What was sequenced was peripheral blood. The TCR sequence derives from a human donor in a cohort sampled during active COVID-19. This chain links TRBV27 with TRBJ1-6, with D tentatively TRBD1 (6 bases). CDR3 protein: CASSWGQGRSPLHF. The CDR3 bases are TGTGCCAGCAGTTGGGGGCAGGGTCGGTCACCCCTCCACTTT.